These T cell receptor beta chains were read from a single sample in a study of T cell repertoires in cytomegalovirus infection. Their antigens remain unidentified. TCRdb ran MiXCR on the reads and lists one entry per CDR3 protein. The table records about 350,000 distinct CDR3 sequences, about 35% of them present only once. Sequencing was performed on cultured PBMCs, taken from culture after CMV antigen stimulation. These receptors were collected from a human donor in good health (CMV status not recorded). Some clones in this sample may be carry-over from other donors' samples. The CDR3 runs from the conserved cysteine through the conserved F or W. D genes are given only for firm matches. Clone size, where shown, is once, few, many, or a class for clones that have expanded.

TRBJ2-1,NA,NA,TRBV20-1,CSATPDLTYSYNEQFF
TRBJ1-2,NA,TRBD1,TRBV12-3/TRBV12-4,CASSQTGGASGGYTF
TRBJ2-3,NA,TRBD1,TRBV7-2,CASSPTGLGPDTQYF
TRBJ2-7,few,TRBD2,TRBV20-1,CSARDRAGVSAEQYF
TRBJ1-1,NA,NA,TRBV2,CASSKERARAEAFF
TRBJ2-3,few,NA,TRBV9,CASSVVGGSTDTQYF
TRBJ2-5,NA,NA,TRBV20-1,CSARRPLQETQYF
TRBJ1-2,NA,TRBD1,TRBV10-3,CATTGATSYGYTF
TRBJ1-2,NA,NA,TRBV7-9,CASSLGALRLVDYGYTF
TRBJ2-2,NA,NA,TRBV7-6,CASSTRAGVGTGELFF
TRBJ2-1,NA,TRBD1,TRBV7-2,CASSISGTGVFNEQFF
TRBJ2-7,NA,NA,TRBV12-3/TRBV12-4,CASSLYPYEQYF
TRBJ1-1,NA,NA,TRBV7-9,CASSLAQGRTEAFF
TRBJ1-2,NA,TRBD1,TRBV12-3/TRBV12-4,CASSLRAWAGQGNYGYTF
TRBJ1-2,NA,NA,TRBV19,CASSMGQAGGYTF
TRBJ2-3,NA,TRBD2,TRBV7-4,CASSSRGETTDTQYF
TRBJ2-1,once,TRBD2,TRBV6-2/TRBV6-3,CASSWGGTSNNEQFF
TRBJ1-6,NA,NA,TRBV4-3,CASSQELGEGHSPLHF
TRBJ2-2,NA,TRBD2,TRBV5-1,CASIHSGLAGEWTGELFF
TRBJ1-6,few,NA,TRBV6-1,CASSEWADDNSPLHF
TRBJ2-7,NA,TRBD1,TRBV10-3,CATTGTGDYEQYF
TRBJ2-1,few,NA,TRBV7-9,CASSSGQNEQFF
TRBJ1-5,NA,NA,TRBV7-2,CASSLVQGLRNQPQHF
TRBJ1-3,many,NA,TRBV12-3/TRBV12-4,CASSGGNTIYF
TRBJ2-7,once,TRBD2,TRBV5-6,CASSEFGTTYEQYF
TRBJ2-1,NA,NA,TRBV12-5,CASGLEPTQGKSEQFF
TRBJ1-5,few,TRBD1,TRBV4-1,CASSHGSGGYNQPQHF
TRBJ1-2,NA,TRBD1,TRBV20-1,CSASDGTGVIYGYTF
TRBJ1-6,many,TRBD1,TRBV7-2,CAGQQGLGVPLHF
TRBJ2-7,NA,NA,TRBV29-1,CSVLTGYEQYF
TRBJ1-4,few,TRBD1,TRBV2,CASRTGGDEKLFF
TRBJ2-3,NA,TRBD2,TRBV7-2,CASSRSGRAIDTQYF
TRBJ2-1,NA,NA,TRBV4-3,CASSHAGNYNEQFF
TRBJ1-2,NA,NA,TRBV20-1,CSANSEKFGDNYGYTF
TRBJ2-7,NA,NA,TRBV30,CAWKSTAELYEQYF
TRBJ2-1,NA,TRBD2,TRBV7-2,CASSLEGASGNEQFF
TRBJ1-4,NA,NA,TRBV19,CASSIVGSMGKLFF
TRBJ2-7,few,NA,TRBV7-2,CASSLVGTGRDEQYF
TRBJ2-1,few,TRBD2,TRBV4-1,CASSHDGASGIVEQFF
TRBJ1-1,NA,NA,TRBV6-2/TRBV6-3,CASSSLDSRAEAFF
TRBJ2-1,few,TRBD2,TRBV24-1,CATSGLAGWNEQFF
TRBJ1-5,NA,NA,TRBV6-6,CASSLQGIDNQPQHF
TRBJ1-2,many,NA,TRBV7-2,CASSLSGYTF
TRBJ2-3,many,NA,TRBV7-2,CASSLSREDTQYF